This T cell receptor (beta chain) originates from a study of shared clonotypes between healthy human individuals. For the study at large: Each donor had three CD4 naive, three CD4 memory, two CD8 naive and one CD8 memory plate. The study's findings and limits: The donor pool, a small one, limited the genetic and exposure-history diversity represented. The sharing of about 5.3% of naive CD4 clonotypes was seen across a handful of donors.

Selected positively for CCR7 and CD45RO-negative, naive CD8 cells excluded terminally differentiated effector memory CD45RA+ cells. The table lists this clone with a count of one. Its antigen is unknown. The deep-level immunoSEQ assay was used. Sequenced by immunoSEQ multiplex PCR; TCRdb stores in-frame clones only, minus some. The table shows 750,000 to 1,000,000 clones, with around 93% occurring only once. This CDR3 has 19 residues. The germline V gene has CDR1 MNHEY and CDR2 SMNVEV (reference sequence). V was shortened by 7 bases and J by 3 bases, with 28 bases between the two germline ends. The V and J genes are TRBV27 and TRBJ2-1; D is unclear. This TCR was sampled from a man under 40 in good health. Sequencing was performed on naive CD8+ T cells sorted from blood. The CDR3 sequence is CASKTVGSPLGLVYNEQFF. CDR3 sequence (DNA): TGTGCCAGCAAAACTGTAGGGTCGCCCCTTGGCCTTGTCTACAATGAGCAGTTCTTC.